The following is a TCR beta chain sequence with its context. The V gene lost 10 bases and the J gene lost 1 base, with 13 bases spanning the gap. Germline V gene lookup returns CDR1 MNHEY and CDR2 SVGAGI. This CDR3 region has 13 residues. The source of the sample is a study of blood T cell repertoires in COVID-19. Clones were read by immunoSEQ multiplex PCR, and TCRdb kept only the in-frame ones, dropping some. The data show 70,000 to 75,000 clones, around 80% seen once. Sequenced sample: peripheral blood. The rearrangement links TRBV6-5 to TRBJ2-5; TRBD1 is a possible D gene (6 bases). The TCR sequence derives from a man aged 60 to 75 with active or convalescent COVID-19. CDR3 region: CAIEDSLQETQYF. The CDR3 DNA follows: TGTGCCATCGAGGACAGCCTCCAAGAGACCCAGTACTTC.